This T cell receptor (beta chain) is drawn from a study of early T cells in non-severe SARS-CoV-2 infection. TCRdb used MiXCR to reprocess the 5' RACE reads, holding one entry per CDR3 protein. Among 79,000 or so distinct CDR3 sequences listed, roughly 12% were seen once. CDR3 length: 14 residues. Trimming removed 5 bases from V and 2 bases from J, with 13 bases in between. Germline V CDR1 and CDR2: ENHRY, SYGVKD. Sequenced: whole blood. This TCR was recovered from an adult who was a healthcare worker with PCR-confirmed SARS-CoV-2 infection or an uninfected control (not recorded which). This chain joins TRBV10-3 and TRBJ2-7, with D possibly being TRBD1 (7 bases). CDR3 region: CAISTGDLPYEQYF. CDR3 nucleotide sequence: TGTGCCATCAGTACAGGGGACTTACCCTACGAGCAGTACTTC.